The clone carrying this T cell receptor beta chain was counted only a few times. Given a much more abundant clone one base away, this may be a read error. Per the germline V gene, CDR1 is SGHVS and CDR2 is FQNEAQ. There are 14 residues in the CDR3. With V trimmed by 5 bases and J by 6 bases, 9 bases remained unmatched. The authors amplified TCR beta CDR3 regions from RNA transcripts. HTBI primers served in a first-round RT-PCR, which a second-round multiplex PCR followed. Each CDR3 protein is one row after TCRdb ran MiXCR on the multiplex PCR reads. The profile shows more than 300,000 distinct CDR3 sequences, about 17% of them singletons. The record originates from a study of Graves' ophthalmopathy and Graves' hyperthyroidism.

This clonotype was sampled from an adult woman with stable Graves' hyperthyroidism. The sequenced sample consisted of peripheral blood. The V gene is TRBV7-8, the J gene TRBJ2-7, with 8 bases lining up with TRBD2. The CDR3 spells CASSPGLAEGEQYV. CDR3 sequence (DNA): TGTGCCAGCAGCCCCGGACTAGCTGAAGGCGAGCAGTACGTC.